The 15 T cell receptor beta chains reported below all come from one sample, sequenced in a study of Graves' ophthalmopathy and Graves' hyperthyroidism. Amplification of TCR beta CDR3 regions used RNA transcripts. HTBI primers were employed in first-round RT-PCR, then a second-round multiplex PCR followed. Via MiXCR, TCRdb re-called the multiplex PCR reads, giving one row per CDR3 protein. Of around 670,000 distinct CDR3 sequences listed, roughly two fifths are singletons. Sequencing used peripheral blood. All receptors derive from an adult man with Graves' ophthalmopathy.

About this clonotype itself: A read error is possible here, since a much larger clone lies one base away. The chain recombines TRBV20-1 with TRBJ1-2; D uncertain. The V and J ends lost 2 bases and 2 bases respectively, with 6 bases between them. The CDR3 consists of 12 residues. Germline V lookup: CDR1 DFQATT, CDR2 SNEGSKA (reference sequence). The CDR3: CSARWENYGYTF. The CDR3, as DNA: TGCAGTGCTAGATGGGAAAACTATGGCTACACCTTC.

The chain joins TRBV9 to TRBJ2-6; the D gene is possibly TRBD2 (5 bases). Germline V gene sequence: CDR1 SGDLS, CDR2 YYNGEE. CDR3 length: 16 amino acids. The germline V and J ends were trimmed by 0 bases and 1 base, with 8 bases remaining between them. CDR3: CASSVDEGSGANVLTF. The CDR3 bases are TGTGCCAGCAGCGTAGACGAGGGTTCTGGGGCCAACGTCCTGACTTTC. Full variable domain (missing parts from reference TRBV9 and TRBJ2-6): DSGVTQTPKHLITATGQRVTLRCSPRSGDLSVYWYQQSLDQGLQFLIQYYNGEERAKGNILERFSAQQFPDLHSELNLSSLELGDSALYFCASSVDEGSGANVLTFGAGSRLTVL.

CDR3 nucleotide sequence: TGTGCCAGCAGTTCTGCCTCCGACAGGGGAAGAGGAGAGACCCAGTACTTC. The encoded protein is CASSSASDRGRGETQYF. The chain has TRBV25-1 and TRBJ2-5, with TRBD1 matching over 8 bases. Germline CDR1 reads MGHDK; CDR2 reads SYGVNS. CDR3 length: 17 amino acids. V lost 5 bases, J lost 4 bases, and 15 bases stayed unmatched.

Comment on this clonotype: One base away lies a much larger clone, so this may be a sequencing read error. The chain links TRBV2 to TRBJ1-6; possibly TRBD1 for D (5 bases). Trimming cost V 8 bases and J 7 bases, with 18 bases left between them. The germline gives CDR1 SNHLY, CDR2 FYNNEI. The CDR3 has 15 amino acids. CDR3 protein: CASQRTPPRNSPLHF. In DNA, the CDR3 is TGTGCCAGCCAAAGGACACCCCCACGCAATTCACCCCTCCACTTT.

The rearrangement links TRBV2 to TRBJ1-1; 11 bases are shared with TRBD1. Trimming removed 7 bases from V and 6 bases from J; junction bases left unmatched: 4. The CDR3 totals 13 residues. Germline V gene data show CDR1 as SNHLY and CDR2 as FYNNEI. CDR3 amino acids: CASTGGQGAEAFF. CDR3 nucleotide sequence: TGTGCCAGCACCGGGGGACAGGGGGCTGAAGCTTTCTTT.

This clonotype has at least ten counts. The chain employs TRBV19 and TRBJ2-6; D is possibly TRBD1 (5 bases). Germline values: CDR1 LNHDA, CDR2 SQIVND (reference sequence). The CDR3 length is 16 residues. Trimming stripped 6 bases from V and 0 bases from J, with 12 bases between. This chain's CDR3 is CASSRQTLSGANVLTF. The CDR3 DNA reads TGTGCCAGTAGCAGACAGACCCTCTCTGGGGCCAACGTCCTGACTTTC.

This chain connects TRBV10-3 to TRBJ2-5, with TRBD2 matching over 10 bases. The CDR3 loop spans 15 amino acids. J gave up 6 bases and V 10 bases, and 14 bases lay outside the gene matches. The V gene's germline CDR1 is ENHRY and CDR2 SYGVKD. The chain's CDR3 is CASRPSAGGGKTQYF. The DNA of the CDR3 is TGTGCCAGCAGGCCCTCAGCGGGAGGGGGGAAGACCCAGTACTTC.

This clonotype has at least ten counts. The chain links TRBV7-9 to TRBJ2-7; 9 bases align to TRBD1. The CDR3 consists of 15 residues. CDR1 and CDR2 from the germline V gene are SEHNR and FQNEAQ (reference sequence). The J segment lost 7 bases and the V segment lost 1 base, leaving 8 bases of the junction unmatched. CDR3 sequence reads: CASSLGYGTGSEQYF. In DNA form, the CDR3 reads TGTGCCAGCAGCTTAGGTTACGGGACAGGGAGTGAGCAGTACTTC.

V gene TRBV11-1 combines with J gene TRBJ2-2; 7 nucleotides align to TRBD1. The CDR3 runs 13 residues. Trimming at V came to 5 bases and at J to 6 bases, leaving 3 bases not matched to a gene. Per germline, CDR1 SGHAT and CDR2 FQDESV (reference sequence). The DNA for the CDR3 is TGTGCCAGCAGCGAAACAGGGGCCGGGGAGCTGTTTTTT. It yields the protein CASSETGAGELFF.

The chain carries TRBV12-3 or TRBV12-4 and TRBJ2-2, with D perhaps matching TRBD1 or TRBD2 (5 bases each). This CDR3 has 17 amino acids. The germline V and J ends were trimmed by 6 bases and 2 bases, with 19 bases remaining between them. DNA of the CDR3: TGTGCCAGCAGCGTAGAGGGGCTAGGGGTTAACACCGGGGAGCTGTTTTTT. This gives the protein CASSVEGLGVNTGELFF.

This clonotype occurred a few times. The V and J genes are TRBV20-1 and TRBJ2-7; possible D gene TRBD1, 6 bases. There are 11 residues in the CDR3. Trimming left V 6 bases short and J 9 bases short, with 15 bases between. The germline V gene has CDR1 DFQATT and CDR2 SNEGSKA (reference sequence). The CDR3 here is CSASGARWQYF. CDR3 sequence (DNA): TGCAGTGCCTCAGGGGCACGGTGGCAGTACTTC.

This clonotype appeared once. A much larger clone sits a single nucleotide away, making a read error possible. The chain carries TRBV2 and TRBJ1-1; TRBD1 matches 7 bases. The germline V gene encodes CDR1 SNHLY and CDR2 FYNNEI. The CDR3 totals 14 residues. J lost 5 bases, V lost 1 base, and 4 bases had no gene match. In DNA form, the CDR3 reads TGTGCCAGCAGTGAAGGAAGGGGGCTGACTGAAGCTTTCTTT. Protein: CASSEGRGLTEAFF.

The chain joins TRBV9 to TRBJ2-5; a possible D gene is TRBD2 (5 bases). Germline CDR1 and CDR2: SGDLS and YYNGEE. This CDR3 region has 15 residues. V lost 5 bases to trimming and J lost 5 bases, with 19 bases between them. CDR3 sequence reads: CASSDQLGGGETQYF. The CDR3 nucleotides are TGTGCCAGCAGTGACCAGCTCGGAGGTGGGGAGACCCAGTACTTC.

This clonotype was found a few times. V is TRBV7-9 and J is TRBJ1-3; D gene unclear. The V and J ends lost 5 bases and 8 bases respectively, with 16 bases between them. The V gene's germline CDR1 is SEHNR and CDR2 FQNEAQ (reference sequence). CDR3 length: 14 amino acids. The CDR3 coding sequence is TGTGCCAGCAGCAGAGTGATCGTAGAGGACACCATATATTTT. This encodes CASSRVIVEDTIYF.

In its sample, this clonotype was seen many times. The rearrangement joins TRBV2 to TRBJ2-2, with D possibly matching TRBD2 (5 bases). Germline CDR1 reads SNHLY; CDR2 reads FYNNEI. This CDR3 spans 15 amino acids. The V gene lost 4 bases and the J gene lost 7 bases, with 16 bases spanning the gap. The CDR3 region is CASSASRVQGGELFF. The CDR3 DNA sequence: TGTGCCAGCAGTGCCTCGCGGGTACAAGGCGGGGAGCTGTTTTTT.